The sequence of this T cell receptor beta chain was determined in a study of blood T cell repertoires in COVID-19. The junction had 9 bases not matched to a gene; V was cut back by 4 bases and J by 5 bases. The length of the CDR3 is 16 residues. Germline CDR1 and CDR2: KGHDR and SFDVKD. Assay: immunoSEQ multiplex PCR; the TCRdb copy retains only in-frame clones and omits some. The sample yields under 450,000 clones, about 88% seen once. The TCR sequence derives from a woman in her twenties or thirties who had recovered from COVID-19. The chain couples TRBV24-1 to TRBJ1-5, with 8 positions matching TRBD1. Material for sequencing was PBMCs or T cells enriched from blood (not recorded which). This CDR3 reads CATSDSDDRGDQPQHF. CDR3 in DNA: TGTGCCACCAGTGACTCCGATGACAGGGGCGATCAGCCCCAGCATTTT.